This is a list of T cell receptor beta chains from one sample in a study of shared clonotypes between healthy human individuals. Assay used: immunoSEQ multiplex PCR; TCRdb lists only in-frame clones, some missing. The sample lists approximately 1,500,000 clones, around 97% occurring once. Source material: naive CD4+ T cells sorted from blood. These receptors originate from a man aged 25 to 40 in good health. CDR3s include the opening cysteine and the closing phenylalanine or tryptophan. The D gene is left open where the match is weak. Clone size is not always given. Where it is, it says once, few, many or a class for expanded clones.

TGTGCCATCAGTACCGAGAGCACAGATACGCAGTATTTT	CAISTESTDTQYF	TRBV10-3	.	.	TRBJ2-3
TGTGCCATCAACGGACAGGGAGGGCCCCTATACGAGCAGTACTTC	CAINGQGGPLYEQYF	TRBV10-3	.	.	TRBJ2-7
TGCGCCAGCAGCCCCGGAGTAGCGGGAGGGGTTGAGCAGTTCTTC	CASSPGVAGGVEQFF	TRBV5-1	.	TRBD2	TRBJ2-1
TGTGCCAGCAGCTTCGACTACCGGGAGACCCAGTACTTC	CASSFDYRETQYF	TRBV7-3	.	.	TRBJ2-5
TGTGCCAGTAGTTCCCGGGGGAGAGAGACCCAGTACTTC	CASSSRGRETQYF	TRBV19	.	.	TRBJ2-5
TGTGCCAGCAGCTTTCCGGGTCCACCGTGGGAGCAGTACTTC	CASSFPGPPWEQYF	TRBV5-4	.	.	TRBJ2-7
TGTGCCAGCAGTTTACCGGGGCTAGGAGGCTACACCTTC	CASSLPGLGGYTF	TRBV28	once	.	TRBJ1-2
TGTGCCAGCAGCTTGGTTCCGGGGGTTTACGAGCAGTACTTC	CASSLVPGVYEQYF	TRBV5-5	.	.	TRBJ2-7
TGTGCCAGTAGTATAGCCCTCGGAGGGTCGGGGCAGTTCTTC	CASSIALGGSGQFF	TRBV19	.	.	TRBJ2-1
TGTGCCAGCAGCCTCTCCGGCGGGAGCTCCTACAATGAGCAGTTCTTC	CASSLSGGSSYNEQFF	TRBV11-1	.	TRBD2	TRBJ2-1
TGTGCCAGCAGCGGGGAGGGGCTAGGGCAGCCCCAGCATTTT	CASSGEGLGQPQHF	TRBV9	.	.	TRBJ1-5
TGTGCCAGCCAGCGGGAGGCCTCCTACAATGAGCAGTTCTTC	CASQREASYNEQFF	TRBV19	.	TRBD2	TRBJ2-1
TGTGCCAGCAGTGAAGCTCGAATAGGGACTCTCCAGTACTTC	CASSEARIGTLQYF	TRBV6-1	.	.	TRBJ2-5
TGTGCCAGCAGTGAAGCGAGGGGACTAGCGGGAGAAAAGGAGCAGTTCTTC	CASSEARGLAGEKEQFF	TRBV6-1	once	TRBD2	TRBJ2-1
TGCGCCAGCAGCTCGGGACTAGCGGGAGGGCCCACCTCCTACGAGCAGTACTTC	CASSSGLAGGPTSYEQYF	TRBV5-1	.	TRBD2	TRBJ2-7
TGTGCCAGCAGCCACCCTAGCGGAGGGGCCTACGAGCAGTACTTC	CASSHPSGGAYEQYF	TRBV5-4	.	TRBD2	TRBJ2-7
TGTGCCAGCAGCCAAGATGACCGGACTAGCGGGAGCTTCGGGGTGGATACGCAGTATTTT	CASSQDDRTSGSFGVDTQYF	TRBV14	.	TRBD2	TRBJ2-3
TGTGCCAGCAGCGTAGGGCTAGGCCATGAGCAGTTCTTC	CASSVGLGHEQFF	TRBV9	.	.	TRBJ2-1
TGTGCCAGCAGGCAGCGGGCTATAGCCACGTACTTC	CASRQRAIATYF	TRBV11-3	.	.	TRBJ2-7
TGTGCCAGCAAGATGGAGGGAAGGAATGAGCAGTTCTTC	CASKMEGRNEQFF	TRBV28	.	.	TRBJ2-1
TGTGCCAGCAGAAATCTAGCGGGAGGAGAGACCCAGTACTTC	CASRNLAGGETQYF	TRBV7-9	.	TRBD2	TRBJ2-5
TGTGCCATCGGTTCCGGGACAACGAGGCCCTACAATGAGCAGTTCTTC	CAIGSGTTRPYNEQFF	TRBV10-3	.	.	TRBJ2-1
TGTGCCAGCAGGTTAACAGGGGCGCGGAGCTACACCTTC	CASRLTGARSYTF	TRBV6-5	.	TRBD1	TRBJ1-2
TGCACCAGCAGCCAGGGGAGGACAGGGGGCGCGACCATCAATCAGCCCCAGCATTTT	CTSSQGRTGGATINQPQHF	TRBV1	.	.	TRBJ1-5
TGTGCCAGCAGCTTAGGCTCGCGGGGCTACTACGAGCAGTACTTC	CASSLGSRGYYEQYF	TRBV5-6	.	.	TRBJ2-7
TGTGCCAGCAGCTTAGGTTTTCAAGAGACCCAGTACTTC	CASSLGFQETQYF	TRBV7-7	.	.	TRBJ2-5
TGTGCCAGCAGTGAACCGGGACTAGAGAACACCGGGGAGCTGTTTTTT	CASSEPGLENTGELFF	TRBV25-1	.	TRBD2	TRBJ2-2
TGTGCCGGTTCGGAGAGCTCCTACAATGAGCAGTTCTTC	CAGSESSYNEQFF	TRBV30	.	.	TRBJ2-1
TGTGCCAGCAGTTTCAGCCCACGGGGGGCCCACTATGGCTACACCTTC	CASSFSPRGAHYGYTF	TRBV28	.	.	TRBJ1-2
TGTGCCACCGAAACCCGGACAGCCCTTTGGGACGAGCAGTACTTC	CATETRTALWDEQYF	TRBV28	.	.	TRBJ2-7
TGTGCCAGCAGCTTTGAGGCCAGATTTCAGCCCCAGCATTTT	CASSFEARFQPQHF	TRBV5-4	.	.	TRBJ1-5
TGTGCCAGCAGCGCCGGGTACGAGCAGTACTTC	CASSAGYEQYF	TRBV9	once	.	TRBJ2-7
TGCGCCAGCAGCTTGGCGACGGACCTACAAGAGACCCAGTACTTC	CASSLATDLQETQYF	TRBV5-1	once	.	TRBJ2-5
TGTGCCAGCAGCCATGCCCTGAGGTACCAAGAGACCCAGTACTTC	CASSHALRYQETQYF	TRBV14	.	.	TRBJ2-5
TGTGCCAGCAGCTTAGTTCCTCAAGAGACCCAGTACTTC	CASSLVPQETQYF	TRBV7-2	.	.	TRBJ2-5
TGCGCCAGCAGCCCTCCTAGCGGGGAGGTCACAGATACGCAGTATTTT	CASSPPSGEVTDTQYF	TRBV5-1	.	TRBD2	TRBJ2-3
TGCAGCGCTCGCTTGTACACTGAAGCTTTCTTT	CSARLYTEAFF	TRBV20-1	.	.	TRBJ1-1
TGTGCCAGCAGTTTATGGGGTGGGGGACTAGCTACAGATACGCAGTATTTT	CASSLWGGGLATDTQYF	TRBV28	.	TRBD2	TRBJ2-3
TGCAGCGTGGCCCCGAGACATTTCTACGAGCAGTACTTC	CSVAPRHFYEQYF	TRBV29-1	.	.	TRBJ2-7
TGCGCCAGCAGCTTGGCGGCCAATCAAGAGACCCAGTACTTC	CASSLAANQETQYF	TRBV5-1	.	.	TRBJ2-5
TGTGCCAGCAGTGCGTACTTACAGGGGGCGGTTCAGCCCCAGCATTTT	CASSAYLQGAVQPQHF	TRBV6-1	.	TRBD1	TRBJ1-5